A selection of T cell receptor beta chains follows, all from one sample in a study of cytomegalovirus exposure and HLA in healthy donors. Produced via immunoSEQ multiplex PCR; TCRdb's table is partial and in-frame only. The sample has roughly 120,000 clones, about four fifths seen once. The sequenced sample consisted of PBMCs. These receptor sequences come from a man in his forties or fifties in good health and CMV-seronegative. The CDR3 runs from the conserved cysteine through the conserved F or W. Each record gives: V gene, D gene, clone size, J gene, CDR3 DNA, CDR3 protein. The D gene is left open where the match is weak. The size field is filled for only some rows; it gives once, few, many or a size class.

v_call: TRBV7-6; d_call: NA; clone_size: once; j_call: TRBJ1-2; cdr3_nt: TGTGCCAGCAGCTTAGAATACAGTGGTGGCTACACCTTC; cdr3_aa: CASSLEYSGGYTF
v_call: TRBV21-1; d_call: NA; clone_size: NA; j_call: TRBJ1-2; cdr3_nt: TGTGCCAGCAGCAAAGCAACAGGGGCTGACTATGGCTACACCTTC; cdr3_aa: CASSKATGADYGYTF
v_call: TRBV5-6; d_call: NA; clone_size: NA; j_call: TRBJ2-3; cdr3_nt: TGTGCCAGCAGCTTGGGGCAAGATACGCAGTATTTT; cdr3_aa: CASSLGQDTQYF
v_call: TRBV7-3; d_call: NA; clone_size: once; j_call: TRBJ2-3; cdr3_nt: TGTGCCAGCAGCTTGTCGGGAACAGATACGCAGTATTTT; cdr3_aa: CASSLSGTDTQYF
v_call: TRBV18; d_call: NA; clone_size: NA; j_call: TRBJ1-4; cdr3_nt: TGTGCCAGCTCACCAGCGGGGCTTTTTCTGTTTTTT; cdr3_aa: CASSPAGLFLFF
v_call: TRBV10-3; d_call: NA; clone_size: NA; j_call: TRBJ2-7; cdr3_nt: TGTGCCATCAGTGAGTCTCAGTCGAGGAGCTCCTACGAGCAGTACTTC; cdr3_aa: CAISESQSRSSYEQYF
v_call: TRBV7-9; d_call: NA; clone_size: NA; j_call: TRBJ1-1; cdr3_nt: TGCGCCAGCAGCCTCTCGGGGGGGGACACTGAAGCTTTCTTT; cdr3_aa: CASSLSGGDTEAFF
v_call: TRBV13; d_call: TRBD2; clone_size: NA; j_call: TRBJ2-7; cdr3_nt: TGTGCCAGCAGCCTGGGACTAGCCTACGAGCAGTACTTC; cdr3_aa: CASSLGLAYEQYF
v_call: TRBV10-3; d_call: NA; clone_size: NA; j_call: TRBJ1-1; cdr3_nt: TGTGCCATCAGTGCCGTGGCAGAGAACACTGAAGCTTTCTTT; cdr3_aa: CAISAVAENTEAFF
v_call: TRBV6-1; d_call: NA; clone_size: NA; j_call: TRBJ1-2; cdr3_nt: TGTGCCAGCAGGGCCCAGAAAACCTATGGCTACACCTTC; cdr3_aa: CASRAQKTYGYTF
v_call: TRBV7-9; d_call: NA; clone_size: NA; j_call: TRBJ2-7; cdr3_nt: TGTGCCAGCAGCTCGCAGGGTTACGAGCAGTACTTC; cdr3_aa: CASSSQGYEQYF
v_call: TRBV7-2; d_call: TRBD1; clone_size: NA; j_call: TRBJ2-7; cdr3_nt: TGTGCCAGCAGCTTAGGAGGGACAGAATACTACGAGCAGTACTTC; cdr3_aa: CASSLGGTEYYEQYF
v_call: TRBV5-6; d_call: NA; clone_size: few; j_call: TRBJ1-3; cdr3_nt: TGTGCCAGCTCTAGGCAGTCTGGAAACACCATATATTTT; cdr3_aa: CASSRQSGNTIYF
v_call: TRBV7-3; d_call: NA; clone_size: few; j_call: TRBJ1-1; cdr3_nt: TGTGCCAGCAGCGCGGGACGGAACGAAGCTTTCTTT; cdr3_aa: CASSAGRNEAFF
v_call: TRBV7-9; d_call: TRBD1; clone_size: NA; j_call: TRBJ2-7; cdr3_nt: TGTGCCAGCAGCCCCGGGACAGGGATATACTACGAGCAGTACTTC; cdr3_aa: CASSPGTGIYYEQYF
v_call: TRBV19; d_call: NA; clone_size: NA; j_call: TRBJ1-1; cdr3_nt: TGTGCCAGTACAGGGGCGGGGAACACTGAAGCTTTCTTT; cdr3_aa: CASTGAGNTEAFF
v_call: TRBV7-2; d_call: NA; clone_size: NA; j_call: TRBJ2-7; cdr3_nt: TGTGCCAGCAGCTTAATGCGGGCAGAGCAGTACTTC; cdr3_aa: CASSLMRAEQYF
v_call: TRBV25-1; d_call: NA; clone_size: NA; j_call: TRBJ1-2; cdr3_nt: TGTGCCAGCAGTGAATCTGTTTATGGCTACACCTTC; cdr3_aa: CASSESVYGYTF
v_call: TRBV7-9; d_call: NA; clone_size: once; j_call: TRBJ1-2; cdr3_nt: TGTGCCAGCAGCTTAGCGGTGGGACAAGGCGGCTACACCTTC; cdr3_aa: CASSLAVGQGGYTF
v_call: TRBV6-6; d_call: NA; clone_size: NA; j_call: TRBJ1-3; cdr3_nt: TGTGCCAGCAGTTTATTACTGACTACCATATATTTT; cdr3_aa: CASSLLLTTIYF
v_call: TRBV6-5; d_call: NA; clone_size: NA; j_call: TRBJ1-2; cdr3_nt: TGTGCCAGCAGTTACGCAGGGAACTATGGCTACACCTTC; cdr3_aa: CASSYAGNYGYTF
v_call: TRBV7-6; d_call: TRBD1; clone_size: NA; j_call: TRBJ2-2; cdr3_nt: TGTGCCAGCAGCTTAGTTACCGGGACAGGGTCCGGGGAGCTGTTTTTT; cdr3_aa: CASSLVTGTGSGELFF
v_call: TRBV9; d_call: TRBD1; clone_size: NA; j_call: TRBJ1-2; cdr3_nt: TGTGCCAGCAGCCCGGGACAGGGCTCATATGGCTACACCTTC; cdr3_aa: CASSPGQGSYGYTF
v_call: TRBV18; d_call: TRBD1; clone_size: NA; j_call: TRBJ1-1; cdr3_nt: TGTGCCAGCTCACTCCGGGACAGTTATGGAGTGACTGAAGCTTTCTTT; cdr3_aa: CASSLRDSYGVTEAFF
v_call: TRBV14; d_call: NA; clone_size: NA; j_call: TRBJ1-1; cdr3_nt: TGTGCCAGCAGCCAGAGAAGGACAGAAAACACTGAAGCTTTCTTT; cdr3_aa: CASSQRRTENTEAFF
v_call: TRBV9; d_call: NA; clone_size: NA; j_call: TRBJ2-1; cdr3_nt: TGTGCCAGCAGCGTAGCAGCTAGCGCAGTCTATGAGCAGTTCTTC; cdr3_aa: CASSVAASAVYEQFF
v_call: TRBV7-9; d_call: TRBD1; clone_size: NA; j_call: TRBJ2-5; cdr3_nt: TGTGCCAGCAGGGGACAGGGGATATCGGAGACCCAGTACTTC; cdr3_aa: CASRGQGISETQYF
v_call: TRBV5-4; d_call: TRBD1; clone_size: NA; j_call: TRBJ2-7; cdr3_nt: TGTGCCAGCAGCTGGATTAGACCCGGGACAGGGGGAGACCACGAGCAGTACTTC; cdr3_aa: CASSWIRPGTGGDHEQYF
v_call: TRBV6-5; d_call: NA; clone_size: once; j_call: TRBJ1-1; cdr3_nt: TGTGCCAGCAGTTACTCGACTCGGGTCGGTGGCACTGAAGCTTTCTTT; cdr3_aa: CASSYSTRVGGTEAFF
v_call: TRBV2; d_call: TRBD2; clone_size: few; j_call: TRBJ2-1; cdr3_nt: TGTGCCAGCAGTAACCCAGCGGGGGGGTACTATGAGCAGTTCTTC; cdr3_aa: CASSNPAGGYYEQFF
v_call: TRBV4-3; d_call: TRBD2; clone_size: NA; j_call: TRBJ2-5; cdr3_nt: TGCGCCAGCAGCCCGACTAGCGGGGGGGCTCAAGAGACCCAGTACTTC; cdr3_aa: CASSPTSGGAQETQYF
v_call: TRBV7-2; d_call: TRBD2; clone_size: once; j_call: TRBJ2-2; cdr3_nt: TGTGCCAGCAGCTATCCCAGCGGGGGGAACACCGGGGAGCTGTTTTTT; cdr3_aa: CASSYPSGGNTGELFF
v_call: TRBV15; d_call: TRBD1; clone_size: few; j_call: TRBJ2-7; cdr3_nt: TGTGCCACCTCCCTAAGGTCCAGGGGGACCTACGAGCAGTACTTC; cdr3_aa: CATSLRSRGTYEQYF
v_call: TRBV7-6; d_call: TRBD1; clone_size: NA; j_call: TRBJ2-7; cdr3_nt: TGTGCCAGCAGCTTAGAGGCAGGGGGCAACGAGCAGTACTTC; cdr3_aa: CASSLEAGGNEQYF
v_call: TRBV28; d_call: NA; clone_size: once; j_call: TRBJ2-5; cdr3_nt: TGTGCCAGCAGTTTATTGGGAGAAATGTCGGAGACCCAGTACTTC; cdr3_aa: CASSLLGEMSETQYF
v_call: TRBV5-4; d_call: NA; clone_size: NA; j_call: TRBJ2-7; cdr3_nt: TGTGCCAGCAGCTTGACTCGTAGCTCCTACGAGCAGTACTTC; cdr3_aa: CASSLTRSSYEQYF
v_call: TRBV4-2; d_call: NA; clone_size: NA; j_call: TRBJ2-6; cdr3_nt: TGTGCCAGCAGCCAAGTCAGAAGCTCTGGGGCCAACGTCCTGACTTTC; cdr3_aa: CASSQVRSSGANVLTF
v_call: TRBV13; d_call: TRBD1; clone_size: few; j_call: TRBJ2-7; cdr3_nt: TGTGCCAGCAGCGCTGACAGGGGGGGCTACGAGCAGTACTTC; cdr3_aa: CASSADRGGYEQYF
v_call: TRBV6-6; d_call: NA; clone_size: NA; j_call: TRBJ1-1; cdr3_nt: TGTGCCAGCAGTTATAGGGGGAACACTGAAGCTTTCTTT; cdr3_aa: CASSYRGNTEAFF